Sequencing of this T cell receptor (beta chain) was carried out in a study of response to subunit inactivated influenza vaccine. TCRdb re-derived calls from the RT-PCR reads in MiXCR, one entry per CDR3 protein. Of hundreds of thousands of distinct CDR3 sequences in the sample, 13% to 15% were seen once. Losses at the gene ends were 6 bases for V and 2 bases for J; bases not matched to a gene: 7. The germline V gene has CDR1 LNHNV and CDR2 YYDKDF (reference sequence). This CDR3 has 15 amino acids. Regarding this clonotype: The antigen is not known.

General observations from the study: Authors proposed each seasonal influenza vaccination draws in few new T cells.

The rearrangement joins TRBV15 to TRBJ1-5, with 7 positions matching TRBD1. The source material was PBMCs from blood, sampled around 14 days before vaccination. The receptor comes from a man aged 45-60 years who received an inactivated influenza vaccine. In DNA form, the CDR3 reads TGTGCCACCAGTTCTTACAGGGGCGGCAATCAGCCCCAGCATTTT. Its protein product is CATSSYRGGNQPQHF. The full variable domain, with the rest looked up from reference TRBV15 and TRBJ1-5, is DAMVIQNPRYQVTQFGKPVTLSCSQTLNHNVMYWYQQKSSQAPKLLFHYYDKDFNNEADTPDNFQSRRPNTSFCFLDIRSPGLGDTAMYLCATSSYRGGNQPQHFGDGTRLSIL.